This entry is about one TCR beta chain. The antigen is undetermined. The V end was cut by 8 bases, the J end by 6 bases, with 11 bases between. The CDR3 length is 12 residues. Germline loops: CDR1 LNHDA, CDR2 SQIVND (reference sequence). The sample belongs to a study of T cells after posttransplantation cyclophosphamide. Clones were read by immunoSEQ multiplex PCR, and TCRdb kept only the in-frame ones, dropping some. The table shows about 15,000 clones, with roughly 84% occurring only once. Study-wide results and limits: Later blood repertoires were often dominated by clones from the donor CD8+ memory compartment. Tissue-infiltrating T cells from skin or gut overlapped little with blood T cells. TRB clonality was highly associated with recipient CMV seropositivity and reactivation.

Methotrexate plus calcineurin inhibitor accompanied controls' myeloablative marrow transplants; sampling was 1 year later. The sequence was obtained from a male patient in his fifties or sixties who received an allogeneic stem cell transplant from an unrelated donor, was CMV-positive, and had chronic GVHD only. T cells may partly derive from the graft donor. Material: PBMCs, obtained after an allogeneic stem cell transplant with a calcineurin inhibitor and methotrexate. The chain uses TRBV19 and TRBJ1-5, with unresolved D. The CDR3 DNA reads as TGTGCCAGTTCTATCGGAGCTCAGCCCCAGCATTTT. It codes for CASSIGAQPQHF.